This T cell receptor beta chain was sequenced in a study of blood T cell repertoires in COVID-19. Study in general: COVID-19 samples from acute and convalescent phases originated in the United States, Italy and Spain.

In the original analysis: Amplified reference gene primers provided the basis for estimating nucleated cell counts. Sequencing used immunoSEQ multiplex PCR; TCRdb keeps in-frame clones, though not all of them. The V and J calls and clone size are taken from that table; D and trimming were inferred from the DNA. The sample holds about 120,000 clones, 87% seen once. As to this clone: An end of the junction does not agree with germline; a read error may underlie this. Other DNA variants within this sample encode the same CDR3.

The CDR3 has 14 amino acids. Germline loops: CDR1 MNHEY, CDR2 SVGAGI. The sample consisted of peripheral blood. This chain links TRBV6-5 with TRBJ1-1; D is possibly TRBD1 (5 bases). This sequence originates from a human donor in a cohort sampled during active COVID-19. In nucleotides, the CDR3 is TGTGCCAGCAAGCTAGACAGAGAGAACACTGAAGCTTTTTTT. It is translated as CASKLDRENTEAFF.